Listed below are T cell receptor beta chains from one sample, sequenced in a study of cytomegalovirus exposure and HLA in healthy donors. TCRdb keeps only in-frame clones here, not all; method: immunoSEQ multiplex PCR. The sample records fewer than 250,000 clones, about 86% being singletons. The specimen was PBMCs. Every receptor here comes from a man younger than 35 in good health and CMV-seronegative. Each CDR3 is given with its conserved first and last residue. D genes are given only for firm matches. The listing skips clone size in some rows; elsewhere it reads once, few, many or a size class.

D: .
V: TRBV7-3
size: once
J: TRBJ2-2
DNA: TGTGCCAGCAGCTCAACCGCCGCGGGGGAGCTGTTTTTT
CDR3: CASSSTAAGELFF

D: .
V: TRBV5-1
size: few
J: TRBJ2-7
DNA: TGCGCCAGCAGCTTGGACAGGCCCTACGAGCAGTACTTC
CDR3: CASSLDRPYEQYF

D: .
V: TRBV14
size: .
J: TRBJ1-2
DNA: TGTGCCAGCAGCCAAGAGGGACATTACTATGGCTACACCTTC
CDR3: CASSQEGHYYGYTF

D: .
V: TRBV25-1
size: once
J: TRBJ2-3
DNA: TGTGCCAGCAGTGTCGCCCTTGCTCCGGGGACGCAGTATTTT
CDR3: CASSVALAPGTQYF

D: .
V: TRBV4-1
size: .
J: TRBJ1-5
DNA: TGCGCCAGCAGCCAAGATGATTTGAGGCAACAGCCCCAGCATTTT
CDR3: CASSQDDLRQQPQHF

D: .
V: TRBV18
size: .
J: TRBJ1-5
DNA: TGTGCCAGCTCACCAACAGGGTACGTCCAGCCCCAGCATTTT
CDR3: CASSPTGYVQPQHF

D: TRBD2
V: TRBV5-1
size: .
J: TRBJ2-3
DNA: TGCGCCAGCAGCTTGGCCGGGCTAGCGGGTGGCCGACCACCAGATACGCAGTATTTT
CDR3: CASSLAGLAGGRPPDTQYF

D: TRBD2
V: TRBV5-6
size: .
J: TRBJ2-3
DNA: TGTGCCAGCAGCCAGTTCTGGGTAGCGGGAGGCCGCACAGATACGCAGTATTTT
CDR3: CASSQFWVAGGRTDTQYF

D: .
V: TRBV6-5
size: once
J: TRBJ2-3
DNA: TGTGCCAGCATTACGGACGGGATTATCACAGATACGCAGTATTTT
CDR3: CASITDGIITDTQYF

D: TRBD1
V: TRBV4-3
size: .
J: TRBJ1-2
DNA: TGCGCCAGCAGCCAAGCGCTGACAAGACAGGGCTCGTTC
CDR3: CASSQALTRQGSF

D: .
V: TRBV9
size: few
J: TRBJ1-2
DNA: TGTGCCAGCAGCGTAGGGGGGGTAGGAGGCTACACCTTC
CDR3: CASSVGGVGGYTF

D: .
V: TRBV4-3
size: .
J: TRBJ2-1
DNA: TGCGCCAGCAGCCATACTGGCTCCTACAATGAGCAGTTCTTC
CDR3: CASSHTGSYNEQFF

D: .
V: TRBV18
size: .
J: TRBJ1-6
DNA: TGTGCCAGCTCTAACCGGTACTCCTATAATTCACCCCTCCACTTT
CDR3: CASSNRYSYNSPLHF

D: TRBD1
V: TRBV25-1
size: .
J: TRBJ1-5
DNA: TGTGCCTCCTCCGCGGGACAGGGATTTTCTCAGCCCCAGCATTTT
CDR3: CASSAGQGFSQPQHF

D: .
V: TRBV7-9
size: .
J: TRBJ1-1
DNA: TGTGCCAGCAGCTTAGAGGGGATCAAGGGCTTAGCTTTCTTT
CDR3: CASSLEGIKGLAFF

D: .
V: TRBV28
size: once
J: TRBJ1-5
DNA: TGTGCCAGCAGCCTCGCGGGAGGCGGCAATCAGCCCCAGCATTTT
CDR3: CASSLAGGGNQPQHF

D: .
V: TRBV7-2
size: .
J: TRBJ1-1
DNA: TGTGCCAGCAGCCCACTACGGGAAGCTTTCTTT
CDR3: CASSPLREAFF

D: .
V: TRBV9
size: few
J: TRBJ1-2
DNA: TGTGCCAGCAGCGTAGGCTACTCCGGTCTCTATGGCTACACCTTC
CDR3: CASSVGYSGLYGYTF

D: TRBD2
V: TRBV27
size: .
J: TRBJ2-5
DNA: TGTGCCAGCAGTGCACTAGCGGGAGGAATTCGGGGGACCCAGTACTTC
CDR3: CASSALAGGIRGTQYF

D: .
V: TRBV2
size: .
J: TRBJ2-7
DNA: TGTGCCAGCACCCCAGGGGCTGCTTCCTACGAGCAGTACTTC
CDR3: CASTPGAASYEQYF

D: TRBD2
V: TRBV2
size: .
J: TRBJ2-3
DNA: TGTGCCAGCAGTTCCAGAACTAGCGGCACAGATACGCAGTATTTT
CDR3: CASSSRTSGTDTQYF

D: TRBD1
V: TRBV2
size: .
J: TRBJ2-5
DNA: TGTGCCAGCAGTAAACCTTCGGGACAGGGGTTCGAGACCCAGTACTTC
CDR3: CASSKPSGQGFETQYF

D: .
V: TRBV27
size: once
J: TRBJ2-4
DNA: TGTGCCAGCAGTTTTATGTCAGGGGCCAAAAACATTCAGTACTTC
CDR3: CASSFMSGAKNIQYF

D: TRBD1
V: TRBV20-1
size: .
J: TRBJ2-7
DNA: TGCAGTGCTCGACAGGGTCGGGAGCAGTACTTC
CDR3: CSARQGREQYF

D: .
V: TRBV30
size: once
J: TRBJ1-6
DNA: TGTGCCTGGAGCCACCGGGGTCGTAGAAATTCACCCCTCCACTTT
CDR3: CAWSHRGRRNSPLHF

D: .
V: TRBV5-1
size: .
J: TRBJ1-2
DNA: TGCGCCAGCAGCTTGGCGGCAGAGGGAAACTATGGCTACACCTTC
CDR3: CASSLAAEGNYGYTF